Following are 25 T cell receptor beta chains from one sample sequenced in a study of cytomegalovirus exposure and HLA in healthy donors (TCRdb year 2017). Libraries were made using the immunoSEQ multiplex PCR assay. The multiplex PCR relied on a mix of 60 forward primers for TCR Vbeta segments and 13 reverse primers for TCR Jbeta segments. Sourced from immuneACCESS, this table was stored by TCRdb with only in-frame sequences that have V and J called. A share of the clones is absent; for the studies checked, an unresolved V gene accounts for under half, and the remainder has no known explanation. Counted in this sample were about 140,000 clones; approximately 84% of them appeared once. Roughly 9.7% of the sample comes from the top ten. The sequenced material came from PBMCs. The receptors derive from a woman aged 60-75 years in good health and CMV-seropositive.

This clone showed up just a few times. The CDR3 DNA reads as TGTGCCAGCAGCTTAGCGGGACAAAGCAATCAGCCCCAGCATTTT. This sequence encodes CASSLAGQSNQPQHF. The gene calls are TRBV11-2 and TRBJ1-5, with a possible D match to TRBD1 (6 bases). V shed 1 base and J shed 1 base, with 8 bases lying between them. The CDR3 is made up of 15 amino acids. CDR1 and CDR2 from the germline V gene are SGHAT and FQNNGV.

This chain joins TRBV7-2 and TRBJ2-5; tentatively, D is TRBD2 (6 bases). The CDR3 has 15 amino acids. Germline assignment: CDR1 SGHTA and CDR2 FQGNSA. V was trimmed by 1 base and J by 7 bases, leaving 16 bases between them. The CDR3 nucleotides are TGTGCCAGCAGCTTAGGAGATAGCGGCTGGGGGACCCAGTACTTC. Amino acids: CASSLGDSGWGTQYF.

This chain uses TRBV19 with TRBJ1-2, with D possibly being TRBD1 (5 bases). The CDR3 extends over 12 amino acids. V was trimmed by 8 bases and J by 8 bases, leaving 15 bases between them. Germline lookup yields CDR1 LNHDA and CDR2 SQIVND (reference sequence). The CDR3 sequence is CASFQGPWGYTF. The CDR3 DNA follows: TGTGCCAGTTTTCAGGGCCCTTGGGGCTACACCTTC.

The chain recombines TRBV25-1 with TRBJ2-5; 7 bases line up with TRBD2. Germline values: CDR1 MGHDK, CDR2 SYGVNS. V lost 6 bases, J lost 5 bases, and 9 bases stayed unmatched. This CDR3 is built from 14 residues. As DNA, the CDR3 is TGTGCCAGCAGGGGCTGGGGGGGAGGCGAGACCCAGTACTTC. It translates to CASRGWGGGETQYF.

The chain is built from TRBV6-1 and TRBJ2-2; TRBD1 is a possible D gene (6 bases). Per the germline V gene, CDR1 is MNHNS and CDR2 is SASEGT. V was shortened by 7 bases and J by 6 bases, with 12 bases between the two germline ends. The CDR3 runs to 13 residues. The CDR3, as DNA: TGTGCCAGCAAGGGACCAGGGGCCGGGGAGCTGTTTTTT. It yields the protein CASKGPGAGELFF.

This chain connects TRBV6-5 to TRBJ2-4, with TRBD1 as a possible D gene (6 bases). Trimming pared 5 bases from V and 4 bases from J, leaving 9 bases between. Germline CDR1 MNHEY, CDR2 SVGAGI. The CDR3 spans 13 residues. The CDR3 DNA is TGTGCCAGCAGTGAGGACAGAAAAAACATTCAGTACTTC. This codes for CASSEDRKNIQYF.

This clone was counted between two and nine times. The rearrangement uses TRBV5-1 and TRBJ2-2; TRBD2 aligns across 8 bases. The length of the CDR3 is 15 residues. The germline gives CDR1 SGHRS, CDR2 YFSETQ. Trimming at V came to 4 bases and at J to 2 bases, leaving 4 bases not matched to a gene. This CDR3 reads CASSGSGTNTGELFF. The CDR3 DNA reads TGCGCCAGCAGCGGTAGCGGGACTAACACCGGGGAGCTGTTTTTT.

This rearrangement joins TRBV25-1 to TRBJ2-7, with TRBD2 as a possible D gene (5 bases). In germline, CDR1 is MGHDK, CDR2 SYGVNS. This CDR3 is built from 14 residues. V was clipped by 8 bases and J by 3 bases, with 17 bases between them. Written as DNA, the CDR3 is TGTGCCAGCCGGGCGGGCGCCCTGGACTACGAGCAGTACTTC. This sequence encodes CASRAGALDYEQYF.

Only a few counts were recorded for this clone. In DNA, the CDR3 is TGTGCCAGCGGACAGGGGATCACTGAAAAACTGTTTTTT. This encodes CASGQGITEKLFF. The chain combines TRBV28 with TRBJ1-4; TRBD1 matches at 9 bases. The CDR3 covers 13 residues. V was pared by 8 bases and J by 7 bases, with 5 bases of the junction left unmatched. Germline-derived CDR1 and CDR2 are MDHEN and SYDVKM.

The chain combines TRBV5-5 with TRBJ2-7; D unresolved. V lost 3 bases and J lost 6, with 10 bases in between. This CDR3 comprises 12 residues. Germline V lookup: CDR1 SGHKS, CDR2 YYEKEE (reference sequence). The DNA for the CDR3 is TGTGCCAGCAGCTACGTCCAGATCGAGCAGTACTTC. This translates into CASSYVQIEQYF.

V gene TRBV29-1 combines with J gene TRBJ2-1; 11 nucleotides align to TRBD1. The germline V gene encodes CDR1 SQVTM and CDR2 ANQGSEA. The CDR3 sequence is 14 residues long. V dropped 4 bases and J dropped 10; count of bases not matched to a gene: 9. This CDR3 is CSVGTGGANVEQFF. In DNA form, the CDR3 reads TGCAGCGTTGGGACAGGGGGCGCAAATGTAGAGCAGTTCTTC.

This clone was observed once. V usage is TRBV5-5 and J usage is TRBJ1-3; D is undetermined. Looked up from germline, CDR1 is SGHKS and CDR2 is YYEKEE (reference sequence). The CDR3 runs 15 residues. V was trimmed by 3 bases and J by 0 bases, leaving 10 bases between them. The CDR3 protein is CASSSSTSSGNTIYF. As DNA, the CDR3 is TGTGCCAGCAGCTCAAGCACGAGCTCTGGAAACACCATATATTTT.

There are a few counts of this clone. In DNA form, the CDR3 reads TGTGCCACCAGCAGAGTCGGTCAGCCCCAGCATTTT. Its translation is CATSRVGQPQHF. This chain joins TRBV15 and TRBJ1-5; no definite D call. CDR1 is LNHNV and CDR2 is YYDKDF in the germline V gene (reference sequence). The CDR3 spans 12 residues. With 1 base removed from V and 6 bases from J, the gap between germline ends came to 4 bases.

This clone was counted a few times. One junction end disagrees with the germline gene, perhaps due to a read error. This chain joins TRBV7-7 and TRBJ1-1; D is ambiguous. The CDR3 is 13 residues long. Germline loops: CDR1 SSHAT, CDR2 FNYEAQ (reference sequence). The CDR3 region is CASSSNRNTEAFF. The CDR3 DNA is TGTGCTAGCAGCTCCAACAGGAACACTGAAGCTTTCTTT.

The V gene is TRBV4-3, the J gene TRBJ2-3; possibly TRBD2 for D (5 bases). The CDR3 is 14 residues long. V gave up 0 bases and J gave up 7 bases, with 11 bases separating them. Germline CDR1 LGHNA, CDR2 YSLEER. This CDR3 is CASSQDSGSNTQYF. The CDR3, as DNA: TGCGCCAGCAGCCAAGATTCGGGGTCGAATACGCAGTATTTT.

This chain joins TRBV27 and TRBJ1-5; D is undetermined. The germline V gene has CDR1 MNHEY and CDR2 SMNVEV (reference sequence). V gave up 0 bases and J gave up 4 bases, with 19 bases separating them. This CDR3 has 18 amino acids. The CDR3 DNA reads as TGTGCCAGCAGTTTATCTTTAAACGGGGTACGCATTAATCAGCCCCAGCATTTT. This gives the protein CASSLSLNGVRINQPQHF.

The gene calls are TRBV6-1 and TRBJ1-2; no clear D gene. Per the germline V gene, CDR1 is MNHNS and CDR2 is SASEGT. This CDR3 is 13 amino acids long. Between the trimmed V and J ends, which lost 6 bases and 2 bases, there was a span of 10 bases. The CDR3, as DNA: TGTGCCAGCAGAATCATCAAAAACTATGGCTACACCTTC. Its translation: CASRIIKNYGYTF.

The chain recombines TRBV4-1 with TRBJ2-1; no firm D call. Trimming took 1 base from V and 4 from J, leaving 11 bases between them. CDR3 size: 15 residues. CDR1 MGHRA and CDR2 YSYEKL come from the germline V gene. CDR3 coding DNA: TGCGCCAGCAGCCAAGCGGGTCCCGGGTACAATGAGCAGTTCTTC. Its translation is CASSQAGPGYNEQFF.

This rearrangement joins TRBV19 to TRBJ2-7, with 8 positions matching TRBD1. Trimming at V came to 4 bases and at J to 5 bases, leaving 4 bases not matched to a gene. CDR1 is LNHDA, CDR2 SQIVND, per germline (reference sequence). CDR3 length: 13 residues. CDR3 in amino acids: CASSTGQGNEQYF. The CDR3 nucleotides read TGTGCCAGTAGTACCGGACAGGGCAACGAGCAGTACTTC.

The CDR3: CASSPGLNTEAFF. CDR3 coding DNA: TGTGCCAGCAGTCCAGGGTTAAACACTGAAGCTTTCTTT. V is TRBV2 and J is TRBJ1-1; D may be TRBD1 (5 bases). Germline CDR1 and CDR2: SNHLY and FYNNEI. Trimming took 5 bases from V and 2 from J, leaving 9 bases between them. CDR3 length equals 13 residues.

This chain links TRBV4-1 with TRBJ1-4, with 7 bases lining up with TRBD1. CDR3 length: 15 amino acids. The germline CDR1 and CDR2 sequences are MGHRA and YSYEKL. Trimming took 5 bases from V and 0 from J; bases not matched to a gene: 3. The CDR3 region has the DNA TGCGCCAGCAGCAGGGGGCTTGCAACTAATGAAAAACTGTTTTTT. Protein: CASSRGLATNEKLFF.

The V and J genes are TRBV28 and TRBJ2-7; tentative D call: TRBD1 (6 bases). The V gene's germline CDR1 is MDHEN and CDR2 SYDVKM. Between the trimmed V and J ends, which lost 6 bases and 2 bases, there was a span of 11 bases. The CDR3 is made up of 13 amino acids. The CDR3 protein is CASRGAFPYEQYF. The CDR3, as DNA: TGTGCCAGCAGGGGGGCGTTCCCCTACGAGCAGTACTTC.

The genes are TRBV5-4 and TRBJ2-3; TRBD2 agrees at 13 bases. The trim removed 4 bases at V and 6 bases at J, leaving 8 bases unmatched. The CDR3 contains 16 residues. Germline CDR1 reads SGHNT; CDR2 reads YYREEE (reference sequence). CDR3 protein: CASSQRTSGRGDTQYF. The CDR3 DNA follows: TGTGCCAGCAGCCAGCGGACTAGCGGGAGAGGGGATACGCAGTATTTT.

The chain joins TRBV5-6 to TRBJ2-7; D not resolved. Looked up from germline, CDR1 is SGHDT and CDR2 is YYEEEE. Trimming removed 2 bases from V and 7 bases from J, with 13 bases in between. The CDR3 consists of 13 residues. This CDR3 is CASSFTPSREQYF. The CDR3 nucleotides are TGTGCCAGCAGCTTTACCCCATCCAGAGAGCAGTACTTC. Drawing the rest from reference TRBV5-6 and TRBJ2-7, the complete variable domain is DAGVTQSPTHLIKTRGQQVTLRCSPKSGHDTVSWYQQALGQGPQFIFQYYEEEERQRGNFPDRFSGHQFPNYSSELNVNALLLGDSALYLCASSFTPSREQYFGPGTRLTVT.

The V and J genes are TRBV7-9 and TRBJ2-2; no definite D call. Trimming stripped 5 bases from V and 2 bases from J, with 3 bases between. CDR1 is SEHNR and CDR2 is FQNEAQ in the germline V gene (reference sequence). CDR3 length: 12 residues. CDR3 in amino acids: CASSVNTGELFF. CDR3 sequence (DNA): TGTGCCAGCAGCGTAAACACCGGGGAGCTGTTTTTT.